This T cell receptor (beta chain) was identified in a study of T-cell reconstitution after alpha-beta-depleted transplantation in children. Study-wide results and limits: The authors attributed T-cell counts and diversity one year after transplant mostly to newly produced T cells. In patients about two months after transplant, alpha-beta T cells reportedly arose from several hundred expanded graft clones.

Researchers prepared the TCRbeta library using unique molecular identifiers, the study reports. TCRdb re-derived calls from the PCR reads in MiXCR, one entry per CDR3 protein. The table lists hundreds of thousands of distinct CDR3 sequences, 13% of them singletons. As concerns this clonotype: The antigen remains undetermined.

The V gene's germline CDR1 is MDHEN and CDR2 SYDVKM. CDR3 length equals 14 residues. Trimming left V 6 bases short and J 4 bases short, with 16 bases between. This sequence joins TRBV28 and TRBJ2-7, with a weak D call TRBD2 (7 bases). This sample comprised PBMCs, obtained before TCRalphabeta/CD19-depleted stem cell transplant. The TCR was taken from a girl aged 2-10 years with congenital amegakaryocytic thrombocytopenia, due to receive a stem cell transplant. The CDR3 spells CASSLMGGLYEQYF. CDR3 bases: TGTGCCAGCAGCCTCATGGGGGGGCTTTACGAGCAGTACTTC.